Following are 13 T cell receptor beta chains from one sample sequenced in a study of cytomegalovirus exposure and HLA in healthy donors. Primers for the PCR totalled 60 Vbeta and 13 Jbeta. Only in-frame clones appear in the TCRdb table, and some are missing; sequencing was by immunoSEQ multiplex PCR. The data hold some 120,000 clones, with 80% observed a single time. Input material: PBMCs. The receptor source for this set is a man aged 25-45 years in good health and CMV-seropositive.

The genes are TRBV5-5 and TRBJ2-2; the D gene is possibly TRBD2 (5 bases). The germline V gene encodes CDR1 SGHKS and CDR2 YYEKEE (reference sequence). Deletions cut 0 bases from V and 6 bases from J, with 12 bases between. This CDR3 is 15 amino acids long. The CDR3 loop reads CASSLGSVEAGELFF. The CDR3 region has the DNA TGTGCCAGCAGCTTGGGTAGTGTGGAGGCCGGGGAGCTGTTTTTT.

The chain has TRBV7-2 and TRBJ2-2; a possible D gene is TRBD1 (7 bases). Germline V gene lookup returns CDR1 SGHTA and CDR2 FQGNSA. This CDR3 spans 15 amino acids. The ends were cut back, 4 bases at V and 5 bases at J, with 14 bases in the middle. CDR3 region: CASSWRQGGTGELFF. The CDR3 nucleotides are TGTGCCAGCAGCTGGCGGCAGGGGGGAACCGGGGAGCTGTTTTTT.

The genes are TRBV7-9 and TRBJ1-5; 8 bases map to TRBD1. Trimming at V came to 10 bases and at J to 2 bases, leaving 4 bases not matched to a gene. Germline CDR1 is SEHNR and CDR2 is FQNEAQ (reference sequence). This CDR3 has 13 residues. CDR3 protein: CATGTGGNQPQHF. The CDR3, as DNA: TGTGCCACCGGGACAGGAGGCAATCAGCCCCAGCATTTT.

V gene TRBV11-2 combines with J gene TRBJ2-5; 12 positions match TRBD2. Germline CDR1 and CDR2: SGHAT and FQNNGV. V dropped 5 bases and J dropped 3; count of bases not matched to a gene: 7. The length of the CDR3 is 16 residues. Here the CDR3 reads CASSQGASGGEETQYF. For the CDR3, the DNA is TGTGCCAGCAGCCAGGGGGCTAGCGGGGGGGAAGAGACCCAGTACTTC.

The J gene is TRBJ1-2, the V gene TRBV5-1, with 7 positions matching TRBD1. Germline V gene data show CDR1 as SGHRS and CDR2 as YFSETQ. The ends lost 4 bases at V and 2 bases at J; junction bases unmatched: 14. This CDR3 contains 17 residues. This CDR3 is CASSQGGSPMGNYGYTF. The CDR3, as DNA: TGCGCCAGCAGCCAGGGGGGCAGTCCTATGGGGAACTATGGCTACACCTTC.

The chain recombines TRBV25-1 with TRBJ1-1; D uncertain. Per germline, CDR1 MGHDK and CDR2 SYGVNS. Trimming left V 2 bases short and J 4 bases short, with 5 bases between. This CDR3 comprises 12 residues. The chain's CDR3 is CASSELSTEAFF. The CDR3 DNA reads TGTGCCAGCAGTGAACTAAGCACTGAAGCTTTCTTT.

The V call is TRBV7-6, the J call TRBJ2-2, with 11 bases matching TRBD2. V was pared by 2 bases and J by 4 bases, with 6 bases of the junction left unmatched. CDR1 is SGHVS and CDR2 is FNYEAQ in the germline V gene. The CDR3 covers 17 residues. The CDR3 sequence is CASSLLAGGRSTGELFF. The CDR3 DNA reads as TGTGCCAGCAGCTTACTAGCGGGGGGCCGGAGCACCGGGGAGCTGTTTTTT.

This clone was recorded a few times. The genes are TRBV25-1 and TRBJ1-6; a weak D match, TRBD1 (6 bases). The germline CDR1 and CDR2 sequences are MGHDK and SYGVNS. The length of the CDR3 is 13 residues. The ends were cut back, 4 bases at V and 9 bases at J, with 10 bases in the middle. CDR3 loop: CASSVQGSSPLHF. In DNA, the CDR3 is TGTGCCAGCAGTGTCCAGGGGTCTTCACCCCTCCACTTT.

The chain carries TRBV10-3 and TRBJ1-2, with TRBD1 matching 7 bases. Germline CDR1 reads ENHRY; CDR2 reads SYGVKD. The CDR3 loop spans 12 amino acids. Trimming at V came to 10 bases and at J to 7 bases, leaving 9 bases not matched to a gene. CDR3 nucleotides: TGTGCCAACCAGGGTGAGGGGGCTGGCTACACCTTC. It codes for CANQGEGAGYTF.

CDR3 sequence (DNA): TGTGCCAGCAGTTTATCGGGTTGGGGACACCACGAGCAGTACTTC. Its translation is CASSLSGWGHHEQYF. The chain employs TRBV27 and TRBJ2-7; D possibly corresponds to TRBD1 (6 bases). The V end lost 0 bases, the J end lost 5 bases, and 14 bases lay between the germline ends. The CDR3 contains 15 residues. CDR1 is MNHEY and CDR2 is SMNVEV in the germline V gene (reference sequence).

The chain combines TRBV6-1 with TRBJ1-6, with D unresolved. This CDR3 contains 16 residues. V was shortened by 4 bases and J by 0 bases, with 10 bases between the two germline ends. The germline V gene encodes CDR1 MNHNS and CDR2 SASEGT. This CDR3 is CASSVRGSSYNSPLHF. The CDR3 region has the DNA TGTGCCAGCAGTGTACGAGGGAGCTCCTATAATTCACCCCTCCACTTT.

V usage is TRBV6-5 and J usage is TRBJ1-2, with 8 bases identical to TRBD1. V gave up 2 bases and J gave up 8 bases; unmatched junction bases: 10. The CDR3 has 15 amino acids. Germline loops: CDR1 MNHEY, CDR2 SVGAGI. The CDR3: CASSYEDRESGGYTF. The CDR3 DNA sequence: TGTGCCAGCAGTTACGAGGACAGGGAAAGCGGCGGCTACACCTTC.

This clone was seen only a few times. The chain links TRBV6-1 to TRBJ1-1; D remains ambiguous. The ends were cut back, 7 bases at V and 1 base at J, with 10 bases in the middle. The CDR3 spans 13 residues. From germline, CDR1 is MNHNS and CDR2 SASEGT. This chain's CDR3 is CASISLTNTEAFF. The CDR3 bases are TGTGCCAGCATTTCCCTAACGAACACTGAAGCTTTCTTT.